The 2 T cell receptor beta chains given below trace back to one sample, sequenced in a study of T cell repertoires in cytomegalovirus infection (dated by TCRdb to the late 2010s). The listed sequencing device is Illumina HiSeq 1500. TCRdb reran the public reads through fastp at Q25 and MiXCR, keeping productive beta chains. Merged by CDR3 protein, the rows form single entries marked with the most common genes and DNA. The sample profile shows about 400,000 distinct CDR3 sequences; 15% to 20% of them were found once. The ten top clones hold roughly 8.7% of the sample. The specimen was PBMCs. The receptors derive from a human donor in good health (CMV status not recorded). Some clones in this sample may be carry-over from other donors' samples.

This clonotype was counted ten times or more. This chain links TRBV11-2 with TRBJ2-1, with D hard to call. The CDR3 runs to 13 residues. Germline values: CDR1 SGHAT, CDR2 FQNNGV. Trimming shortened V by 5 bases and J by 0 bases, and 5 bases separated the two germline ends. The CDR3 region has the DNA TGTGCCAGCAGCGGGGTCTCCTACAATGAGCAGTTCTTC. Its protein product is CASSGVSYNEQFF.

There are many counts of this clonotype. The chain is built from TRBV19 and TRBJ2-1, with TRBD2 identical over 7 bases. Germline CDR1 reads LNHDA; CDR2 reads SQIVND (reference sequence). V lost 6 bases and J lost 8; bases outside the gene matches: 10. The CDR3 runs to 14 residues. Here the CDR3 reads CASSERGAGYEQFF. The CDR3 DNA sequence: TGTGCCAGTAGCGAGCGGGGAGCAGGATATGAGCAGTTCTTC.